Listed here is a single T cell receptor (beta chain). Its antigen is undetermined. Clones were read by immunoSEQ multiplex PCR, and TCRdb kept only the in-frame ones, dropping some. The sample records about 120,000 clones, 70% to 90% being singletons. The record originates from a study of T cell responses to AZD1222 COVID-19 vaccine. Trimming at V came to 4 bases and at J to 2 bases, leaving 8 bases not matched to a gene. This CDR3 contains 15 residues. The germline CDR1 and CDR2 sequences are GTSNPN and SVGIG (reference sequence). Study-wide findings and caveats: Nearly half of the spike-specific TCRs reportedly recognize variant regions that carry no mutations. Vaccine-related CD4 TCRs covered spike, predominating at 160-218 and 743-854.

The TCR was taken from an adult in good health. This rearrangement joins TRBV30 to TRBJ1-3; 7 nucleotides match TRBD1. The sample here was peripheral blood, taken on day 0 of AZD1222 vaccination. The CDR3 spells CAWTRQGRPGNTIYF. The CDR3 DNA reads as TGTGCCTGGACCCGACAGGGAAGGCCTGGAAACACCATATATTTT. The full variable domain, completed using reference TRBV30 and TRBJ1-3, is SQTIHQWPATLVQPVGSPLSLECTVEGTSNPNLYWYRQAAGRGLQLLFYSVGIGQISSEVPQNLSASRPQDRQFILSSKKLLLSDSGFYLCAWTRQGRPGNTIYFGEGSWLTVV.